The 27 T cell receptor beta chains reported below all come from one sample, sequenced in a study of beta chain features in type 1 diabetes. Every bit of the isolated RNA underwent reverse transcription, so sequencing read expressed TCRB transcripts. Sequencing was performed with immunoSEQ multiplex PCR; in TCRdb, only in-frame clones are kept and a portion is missing. This table holds roughly 240,000 clones, about 14% found once. The source material was naive CD4+ T cells from blood. The receptors shown here come from a woman aged 40 to 49 in good health.

The chain employs TRBV5-1 and TRBJ1-5; no definite D call. The germline gives CDR1 SGHRS, CDR2 YFSETQ. The CDR3 contains 13 residues. Deletions cut 1 base from V and 5 bases from J, with 7 bases between. The CDR3 region is CASSLNADQPQHF. The CDR3, as DNA: TGCGCCAGCAGCTTGAATGCAGATCAGCCCCAGCATTTT.

This clone was found a few times. J is TRBJ1-6 and V is TRBV2; a weak D match, TRBD1 (6 bases). This CDR3 region has 13 residues. Germline CDR1 and CDR2: SNHLY and FYNNEI. Trimming cost V 7 bases and J 10 bases, with 14 bases left between them. CDR3 amino acids: CASTWGQGSPLHF. In nucleotides, the CDR3 is TGTGCCAGCACCTGGGGGCAGGGATCACCCCTCCACTTT.

This clone has only a few counts. The chain carries TRBV19 and TRBJ2-7; D not certain. Between the trimmed V and J ends, which lost 1 base and 1 base, there was a span of 5 bases. This CDR3 has 13 amino acids. The germline V gene encodes CDR1 LNHDA and CDR2 SQIVND (reference sequence). CDR3 DNA: TGTGCCAGTAGTATAGGAGGTTCCTACGAGCAGTACTTC. Translating it yields CASSIGGSYEQYF.

This clone was detected only a few times. The chain has TRBV15 and TRBJ1-5; D unresolved. CDR3 length: 14 residues. CDR1 LNHNV and CDR2 YYDKDF come from the germline V gene (reference sequence). V was trimmed by 6 bases and J by 4 bases, leaving 13 bases between them. This chain's CDR3 is CATRGRRVNQPQHF. The CDR3 DNA follows: TGTGCCACCAGAGGGAGGCGGGTTAATCAGCCCCAGCATTTT.

This chain links TRBV18 with TRBJ2-7; 7 positions agree with TRBD2. CDR1 and CDR2 (germline): KGHSH, LQKENI. The CDR3 extends over 15 amino acids. After removal of 2 bases from V and 4 bases from J, the junction contained 8 bases not matched to a gene. The CDR3 DNA reads TGTGCCAGCTCACCAAAGCTAGCGGTCAGGTACGAGCAGTACTTC. Translated, it gives CASSPKLAVRYEQYF.

This clone turned up a few times. V gene TRBV6-6 combines with J gene TRBJ2-1; no reliable D call. V was trimmed by 1 base and J by 4 bases, leaving 14 bases between them. Germline-derived CDR1 and CDR2 are MNHNY and SVGAGI (reference sequence). There are 16 residues in the CDR3. The CDR3 is CASSYFNSGRYNEQFF. In nucleotides, the CDR3 is TGTGCCAGCAGTTACTTTAACTCCGGCAGGTACAATGAGCAGTTCTTC.

This clone was found a few times. The gene calls are TRBV7-2 and TRBJ1-2; D remains unclear. Trimming took 5 bases from V and 12 from J, leaving 19 bases between them. CDR3 length: 13 residues. Germline V gene data show CDR1 as SGHTA and CDR2 as FQGNSA. The CDR3 loop is CASSAIPGRRDTF. CDR3 nucleotide sequence: TGTGCCAGCAGCGCTATACCCGGACGGAGGGACACCTTC.

The V gene is TRBV9, the J gene TRBJ2-3; no definite D call. The CDR3 contains 15 residues. From germline, CDR1 is SGDLS and CDR2 YYNGEE. The V end lost 2 bases, the J end lost 2 bases, and 12 bases lay between the germline ends. The CDR3 DNA is TGTGCCAGCAGCGTTGAGGTAGGAGTCACAGATACGCAGTATTTT. This translates into CASSVEVGVTDTQYF.

The sample holds a few counts of this clone. The chain couples TRBV5-4 to TRBJ2-1; D perhaps matches TRBD2 (6 bases). Germline CDR1 SGHNT, CDR2 YYREEE (reference sequence). The CDR3 is 14 residues long. The germline V and J ends were trimmed by 0 bases and 8 bases, with 12 bases remaining between them. CDR3 loop: CASSLVGGRDEQFF. In nucleotides, the CDR3 is TGTGCCAGCAGCTTGGTCGGGGGTAGGGATGAGCAGTTCTTC.

This clone was recorded a few times. The V call is TRBV5-1, the J call TRBJ2-2, with 12 bases identical to TRBD1. The CDR3 is 15 amino acids. Trimming removed 4 bases from V and 5 bases from J; junction bases left unmatched: 3. Germline V lookup: CDR1 SGHRS, CDR2 YFSETQ. The CDR3 spells CASSKGQGATGELFF. CDR3 bases: TGCGCCAGCAGCAAGGGACAGGGGGCGACCGGGGAGCTGTTTTTT.

This clone was counted a few times. DNA of the CDR3: TGTGCCAGCTCACTAGGACAGGGGAAGAACACTGAAGCTTTCTTT. The encoded protein is CASSLGQGKNTEAFF. The J gene is TRBJ1-1, the V gene TRBV18, with 9 bases lining up with TRBD1. The V and J ends lost 4 bases and 1 base, in that order; junction bases with no gene match: 4. Per the germline V gene, CDR1 is KGHSH and CDR2 is LQKENI. There are 15 residues in the CDR3. The variable domain in full, with the rest retrieved from reference TRBV18 and TRBJ1-1, is NAGVMQNPRHLVRRRGQEARLRCSPMKGHSHVYWYRQLPEEGLKFMVYLQKENIIDESGMPKERFSAEFPKEGPSILRIQQVVRGDSAAYFCASSLGQGKNTEAFFGQGTRLTVV.

This clone was detected a few times. The chain has TRBV7-2 and TRBJ2-3; TRBD2 matches 12 bases. The CDR3 totals 19 residues. Trimming removed 5 bases from V and 3 bases from J; junction bases left unmatched: 15. Per germline, CDR1 SGHTA and CDR2 FQGNSA. The DNA of the CDR3 is TGTGCCAGCAGCCCTTACCTAGCGGGGGGGTTCCTAGGGACAGATACGCAGTATTTT. It translates to CASSPYLAGGFLGTDTQYF.

The rearrangement uses TRBV9 and TRBJ1-4, with TRBD1 matching 8 bases. The CDR3 totals 14 residues. The V segment lost 3 bases and the J segment 5 bases; nucleotides outside the gene matches: 3. The V gene's germline CDR1 is SGDLS and CDR2 YYNGEE. The CDR3 reads CASSAGGGNEKLFF. CDR3 nucleotides: TGTGCCAGCAGCGCAGGGGGCGGGAATGAAAAACTGTTTTTT.

The chain couples TRBV6-5 to TRBJ1-2; 9 nucleotides line up with TRBD1. Germline CDR1 and CDR2: MNHEY and SVGAGI. The length of the CDR3 is 14 residues. V lost 7 bases to trimming and J lost 4 bases; unmatched junction nucleotides: 7. The CDR3 sequence: CASTLDRGSYGYTF. The CDR3 nucleotides are TGTGCCAGCACCCTGGACAGGGGCAGCTATGGCTACACCTTC.

The V call is TRBV6-5, the J call TRBJ1-2; tentatively, D is TRBD1 (5 bases). V was clipped by 6 bases and J by 6 bases, with 20 bases between them. The CDR3 has 15 residues. Germline loops: CDR1 MNHEY, CDR2 SVGAGI. The CDR3 protein is CASSPSDQGIHGYTF. The CDR3 DNA follows: TGTGCCAGCAGCCCCTCGGACCAGGGCATCCATGGCTACACCTTC.

This clone has just a few counts. The gene calls are TRBV5-4 and TRBJ1-1; no firm D call. Between the trimmed V and J ends, which lost 0 bases and 5 bases, there was a span of 14 bases. From germline, CDR1 is SGHNT and CDR2 YYREEE (reference sequence). The CDR3 sequence is 15 residues long. The CDR3 bases are TGTGCCAGCAGCTTGGGGATGGGAGGGCGGACTGAAGCTTTCTTT. This codes for CASSLGMGGRTEAFF.

Only a few counts were recorded for this clone. This chain connects TRBV7-9 to TRBJ1-1, with D unresolved. Germline CDR1 is SEHNR and CDR2 is FQNEAQ (reference sequence). The CDR3 has 13 amino acids. The V gene lost 4 bases and the J gene lost 7 bases, with 13 bases spanning the gap. The CDR3 nucleotides are TGTGCCAGCAGCTCCCTCTGGGAGAATGAAGCTTTCTTT. This gives the protein CASSSLWENEAFF.

The V gene is TRBV18, the J gene TRBJ2-7; maybe TRBD1 (6 bases). The V end was cut by 6 bases, the J end by 2 bases, with 17 bases between. This CDR3 has 15 residues. The germline V gene encodes CDR1 KGHSH and CDR2 LQKENI. The CDR3 loop reads CASSPGMGQTYEQYF. The DNA of the CDR3 is TGTGCCAGCTCGCCAGGGATGGGACAAACCTACGAGCAGTACTTC.

A few counts support this clone. J is TRBJ1-4 and V is TRBV5-1, with D uncertain. Deletions cut 4 bases from V and 3 bases from J, with 19 bases between. The CDR3 contains 17 residues. Germline-derived CDR1 and CDR2 are SGHRS and YFSETQ. CDR3 in amino acids: CASSRPEGDPANEKLFF. CDR3 bases: TGCGCCAGCAGCCGTCCCGAGGGAGATCCCGCTAATGAAAAACTGTTTTTT. Together with reference TRBV5-1 and TRBJ1-4, the CDR3 gives the full variable domain: KAGVTQTPRYLIKTRGQQVTLSCSPISGHRSVSWYQQTPGQGLQFLFEYFSETQRNKGNFPGRFSGRQFSNSRSEMNVSTLELGDSALYLCASSRPEGDPANEKLFFGSGTQLSVL.

This clone has a handful of counts. The V call is TRBV11-2, the J call TRBJ2-2; 10 positions agree with TRBD2. The germline V gene has CDR1 SGHAT and CDR2 FQNNGV. CDR3 length: 16 amino acids. The ends lost 6 bases at V and 6 bases at J; junction bases unmatched: 10. Written as DNA, the CDR3 is TGTGCCAGCAGTTCACTAGCGGGGAAAGGTGCCGGGGAGCTGTTTTTT. This encodes CASSSLAGKGAGELFF.

This clone turned up a few times. The V call is TRBV5-1, the J call TRBJ2-7, with a possible D match to TRBD2 (5 bases). Trimming took 4 bases from V and 3 from J, leaving 23 bases between them. The CDR3 extends over 17 amino acids. Looked up from germline, CDR1 is SGHRS and CDR2 is YFSETQ. The CDR3 nucleotides read TGCGCCAGCAGCCCAGCAGGAACACTCGGGGTCCTCTACGAGCAGTACTTC. Its translation: CASSPAGTLGVLYEQYF. Complete variable domain (other parts from reference TRBV5-1 and TRBJ2-7): KAGVTQTPRYLIKTRGQQVTLSCSPISGHRSVSWYQQTPGQGLQFLFEYFSETQRNKGNFPGRFSGRQFSNSRSEMNVSTLELGDSALYLCASSPAGTLGVLYEQYFGPGTRLTVT.

As to this clone: This CDR3 is also generated by other DNA sequences in the sample. The chain has TRBV19 and TRBJ1-1; possible D gene TRBD1, 5 bases. Trimming left V 3 bases short and J 5 bases short, with 10 bases between. The CDR3 covers 13 residues. The germline V gene encodes CDR1 LNHDA and CDR2 SQIVND (reference sequence). The CDR3 DNA reads as TGTGCCAGTAGTATTGTGCGGGGGACTGAAGCTTTCTTT. Its translation: CASSIVRGTEAFF.

This clone was counted only a few times. The CDR3 DNA reads TGTGCCAGCAGCGCCGCGGGTGGGGAAAAACTGTTTTTT. Protein product: CASSAAGGEKLFF. This chain connects TRBV5-4 to TRBJ1-4; no reliable D call. This CDR3 is built from 13 residues. CDR1 and CDR2 (germline): SGHNT, YYREEE (reference sequence). Trimming took 4 bases from V and 8 from J, leaving 12 bases between them.

The rearrangement uses TRBV29-1 and TRBJ1-5; a weak D match, TRBD1 (6 bases). Trimming removed 4 bases at V and 4 bases at J, with 11 bases between. Per germline, CDR1 SQVTM and CDR2 ANQGSEA. The CDR3 runs to 13 residues. CDR3 DNA: TGCAGCGTTGCCGGGACAATTAATCAGCCCCAGCATTTT. Protein product: CSVAGTINQPQHF.

This clone came up a few times. The chain uses TRBV6-1 and TRBJ2-7; possibly TRBD2 for D (6 bases). This CDR3 has 12 residues. Trimming stripped 8 bases from V and 3 bases from J, with 11 bases between. The germline V gene encodes CDR1 MNHNS and CDR2 SASEGT. CDR3 nucleotide sequence: TGTGCCAGCCGTGTGACTAGCTACGAGCAGTACTTC. It specifies CASRVTSYEQYF.

This clone was seen a handful of times. The J gene is TRBJ2-3, the V gene TRBV15; no clear D. Germline CDR1 is LNHNV and CDR2 is YYDKDF (reference sequence). Trimming shortened V by 1 base and J by 1 base, and 9 bases separated the two germline ends. The length of the CDR3 is 15 residues. The CDR3 coding sequence is TGTGCCACCAGCAGAGCCACACGGGGCACAGATACGCAGTATTTT. Translation gives CATSRATRGTDTQYF.

The gene calls are TRBV10-2 and TRBJ1-5; 8 bases agree with TRBD1. Per germline, CDR1 WSHSY and CDR2 SAAADI. The CDR3 has 16 residues. V lost 3 bases and J lost 7; bases outside the gene matches: 11. The CDR3 is CASSDSDRVRDQPQHF. Here the CDR3 DNA reads TGCGCCAGCAGTGATTCGGACAGGGTGAGGGACCAGCCCCAGCATTTT.